A single sample gave rise to the 30 T cell receptor beta chains below, sequenced in a study of shared clonotypes between healthy human individuals. CD45RO-negative cells were positively selected for CCR7, leaving out terminally differentiated effector memory CD45RA+ cells. Repertoires were generated with immunoSEQ multiplex PCR, while TCRdb's copy carries only in-frame clones and drops some. The data contain around 700,000 clones, roughly nine tenths of them singletons. The sequencing sample was made of naive CD8+ T cells sorted from blood. The receptors were sampled from a young man in good health.

V usage is TRBV27 and J usage is TRBJ2-2, with no clear D. Trimming pared 5 bases from V and 3 bases from J, leaving 4 bases between. Germline loops: CDR1 MNHEY, CDR2 SMNVEV (reference sequence). The CDR3 has 12 residues. The CDR3 DNA is TGTGCCAGCAGTATGTACACCGGGGAGCTGTTTTTT. Encoded protein: CASSMYTGELFF.

The chain uses TRBV5-1 and TRBJ2-7; D might be TRBD1 or TRBD2, each matching 6 bases. Per the germline V gene, CDR1 is SGHRS and CDR2 is YFSETQ. The length of the CDR3 is 15 residues. The ends were cut back, 4 bases at V and 2 bases at J, with 16 bases in the middle. CDR3 sequence reads: CASSERWGAAYEQYF. The CDR3 bases are TGCGCCAGCAGCGAACGATGGGGGGCCGCCTACGAGCAGTACTTC.

This sequence joins TRBV27 and TRBJ2-1; 9 nucleotides match TRBD2. This CDR3 region has 17 residues. Germline CDR1 reads MNHEY; CDR2 reads SMNVEV (reference sequence). The ends lost 4 bases at V and 7 bases at J; junction bases unmatched: 14. The DNA of the CDR3 is TGTGCCAGCAGTTCGGGACTAGCCACAAGTTTAAGGAATGAGCAGTTCTTC. Encoded protein: CASSSGLATSLRNEQFF.

This chain joins TRBV6-5 and TRBJ2-7, with D possibly called TRBD1 or TRBD2 (5 bases each). Trimming removed 7 bases at V and 5 bases at J, with 18 bases between. This CDR3 is built from 14 residues. Looked up from germline, CDR1 is MNHEY and CDR2 is SVGAGI. Here the CDR3 reads CASTPGTAEDEQYF. CDR3 bases: TGTGCCAGCACCCCTGGGACGGCCGAGGACGAGCAGTACTTC.

CDR3 residues: CASSFYTGGVPYEQYF. As DNA, the CDR3 is TGTGCCAGCAGTTTTTATACGGGAGGAGTCCCCTACGAGCAGTACTTC. The chain employs TRBV28 and TRBJ2-7; 7 bases map to TRBD2. The ends lost 3 bases at V and 2 bases at J; junction bases unmatched: 10. Germline values: CDR1 MDHEN, CDR2 SYDVKM. The CDR3 spans 16 residues. The variable domain in full, completed from reference TRBV28 and TRBJ2-7, reads DVKVTQSSRYLVKRTGEKVFLECVQDMDHENMFWYRQDPGLGLRLIYFSYDVKMKEKGDIPEGYSVSREKKERFSLILESASTNQTSMYLCASSFYTGGVPYEQYFGPGTRLTVT.

The chain uses TRBV28 and TRBJ2-1, with 9 bases identical to TRBD1. Germline-derived CDR1 and CDR2 are MDHEN and SYDVKM. V lost 4 bases to trimming and J lost 8 bases; unmatched junction nucleotides: 6. The length of the CDR3 is 14 residues. The CDR3 sequence: CASSSRDRVHEQFF. In DNA form, the CDR3 reads TGTGCCAGCAGTTCCCGGGACAGGGTCCATGAGCAGTTCTTC.

The chain recombines TRBV13 with TRBJ2-1; TRBD1 or TRBD2 may be the D gene (6 bases each). Germline loops: CDR1 PRHDT, CDR2 FYEKMQ (reference sequence). The ends were cut back, 2 bases at V and 12 bases at J, with 20 bases in the middle. The CDR3 is 15 amino acids. CDR3: CASSLRGDRSLAQFF. CDR3 in DNA: TGTGCCAGCAGCTTAAGGGGGGACCGGAGTTTAGCGCAGTTCTTC.

The CDR3 is CASSPPLAPYEQYF. DNA for the CDR3: TGTGCCAGCAGCCCCCCCTTAGCCCCCTACGAGCAGTACTTC. This chain links TRBV11-2 with TRBJ2-7; unclear D gene. Germline V CDR1 and CDR2: SGHAT, FQNNGV. The CDR3 is 14 amino acids. V lost 5 bases to trimming and J lost 2 bases, with 13 bases between them.

The V gene is TRBV7-9, the J gene TRBJ1-1, with D uncertain. Trimming cost V 4 bases and J 5 bases, with 14 bases left between them. CDR1 and CDR2 (germline): SEHNR, FQNEAQ (reference sequence). The CDR3 is 14 residues long. CDR3 residues: CASSSEGPATEAFF. The CDR3, as DNA: TGTGCCAGCAGCTCCGAAGGCCCCGCTACTGAAGCTTTCTTT.

The genes are TRBV7-9 and TRBJ2-7; 14 nucleotides align to TRBD2. Germline V lookup: CDR1 SEHNR, CDR2 FQNEAQ (reference sequence). The CDR3 has 15 residues. The V and J ends lost 5 bases and 3 bases, in that order; junction bases with no gene match: 3. This chain's CDR3 is CASSGTSGSFYEQYF. In nucleotides, the CDR3 is TGTGCCAGCAGCGGGACTAGCGGGAGTTTCTACGAGCAGTACTTC.

The chain has TRBV6-5 and TRBJ1-1; TRBD1 is a possible D gene (5 bases). CDR3 length: 14 amino acids. The V gene's germline CDR1 is MNHEY and CDR2 SVGAGI. Trimming took off 2 bases at V and 7 bases at J, with 14 bases between the two ends. The CDR3: CASSYGLGANEAFF. As DNA, the CDR3 is TGTGCCAGCAGTTACGGGTTAGGGGCAAATGAAGCTTTCTTT.

DNA of the CDR3: TGTGCCAGCAGCCGGACAGGGAGGAATCAGCCCCAGCATTTT. This encodes CASSRTGRNQPQHF. The chain joins TRBV27 to TRBJ1-5; TRBD1 aligns across 8 bases. Germline-derived CDR1 and CDR2 are MNHEY and SMNVEV (reference sequence). The CDR3 length is 14 residues. J was trimmed by 4 bases and V by 6 bases; bases with no gene match: 5.

V gene TRBV9 combines with J gene TRBJ2-5; 8 positions match TRBD1. J was trimmed by 2 bases and V by 3 bases; bases with no gene match: 9. Germline values: CDR1 SGDLS, CDR2 YYNGEE. The CDR3 contains 16 residues. The CDR3 sequence: CASSATRGPRQETQYF. The CDR3 bases are TGTGCCAGCAGCGCAACCAGGGGGCCCAGGCAAGAGACCCAGTACTTC.

The chain links TRBV5-6 to TRBJ2-5, with 11 bases fitting TRBD1. Germline V CDR1 and CDR2: SGHDT, YYEEEE. V trimming: 4 bases; J trimming: 2 bases; junction bases outside the gene matches: 7. The CDR3 contains 16 residues. The DNA of the CDR3 is TGTGCCAGCAGCAGCTGGACAGGGGGCTGGCAAGAGACCCAGTACTTC. This translates into CASSSWTGGWQETQYF.

The chain carries TRBV6-5 and TRBJ1-1; D is uncertain. Germline loops: CDR1 MNHEY, CDR2 SVGAGI. V lost 2 bases and J lost 3, with 10 bases in between. The CDR3 has 14 amino acids. Here the CDR3 DNA reads TGTGCCAGCAGTTACACGAAGGCCCACACTGAAGCTTTCTTT. As protein: CASSYTKAHTEAFF.

The rearrangement links TRBV5-1 to TRBJ2-5; tentative D call: TRBD1 (6 bases). V dropped 4 bases and J dropped 2 bases, with 15 bases sitting between them. Germline values: CDR1 SGHRS, CDR2 YFSETQ. The CDR3 covers 15 residues. Here the CDR3 DNA reads TGCGCCAGCAGCCAGCGTGGGACATTACAAGAGACCCAGTACTTC. It specifies CASSQRGTLQETQYF.

The chain joins TRBV14 to TRBJ2-1; D ambiguous. Between the trimmed V and J ends, which lost 1 base and 1 base, there was a span of 5 bases. The CDR3 runs 14 residues. CDR1 is SGHDN and CDR2 is FVKESK in the germline V gene. CDR3 bases: TGTGCCAGCAGCCAAGCGACGTCCTACAATGAGCAGTTCTTC. Residues: CASSQATSYNEQFF. Combining the CDR3 with reference TRBV14 and TRBJ2-1 gives the whole variable domain EAGVTQFPSHSVIEKGQTVTLRCDPISGHDNLYWYRRVMGKEIKFLLHFVKESKQDESGMPNNRFLAERTGGTYSTLKVQPAELEDSGVYFCASSQATSYNEQFFGPGTRLTVL.

In this sample, this clone turned up a few times. This chain joins TRBV25-1 and TRBJ2-7; TRBD1 matches 11 bases. The CDR3 is made up of 15 amino acids. Germline lookup yields CDR1 MGHDK and CDR2 SYGVNS. J was trimmed by 6 bases and V by 2 bases; bases with no gene match: 6. CDR3 nucleotide sequence: TGTGCCAGCAGTGAAATGTGGACAGGGGGCGCCGAGCAGTACTTC. Translating gives CASSEMWTGGAEQYF.

The CDR3 loop reads CASSLAGGGITEAFF. DNA for the CDR3: TGTGCCAGCAGCTTAGCAGGGGGCGGGATCACTGAAGCTTTCTTT. The rearrangement joins TRBV7-9 to TRBJ1-1; 7 nucleotides match TRBD1. V dropped 0 bases and J dropped 4; count of bases not matched to a gene: 5. Germline V lookup: CDR1 SEHNR, CDR2 FQNEAQ (reference sequence). The CDR3 has 15 residues.

The gene calls are TRBV5-4 and TRBJ2-3; TRBD1 aligns across 7 bases. This CDR3 spans 15 amino acids. Per the germline V gene, CDR1 is SGHNT and CDR2 is YYREEE (reference sequence). V was pared by 9 bases and J by 3 bases, with 13 bases of the junction left unmatched. The CDR3 loop is CAISTGDSVTDTQYF. CDR3 nucleotides: TGTGCCATTTCAACAGGGGATTCGGTTACAGATACGCAGTATTTT.

The chain couples TRBV6-5 to TRBJ2-5; D gene ambiguous. Germline V CDR1 and CDR2: MNHEY, SVGAGI. This CDR3 region has 11 residues. Trimming pared 6 bases from V and 5 bases from J, leaving 7 bases between. In DNA, the CDR3 is TGTGCCAGCAGAAAGTTTGAGACCCAGTACTTC. It is translated as CASRKFETQYF.

The J gene is TRBJ1-3, the V gene TRBV7-8; D is uncertain. Per germline, CDR1 SGHVS and CDR2 FQNEAQ. V was trimmed by 3 bases and J by 1 base, leaving 13 bases between them. This CDR3 spans 16 amino acids. The CDR3 nucleotides are TGTGCCAGCAGCTTCCGTGCTGACGCTTCTGGAAACACCATATATTTT. The encoded protein is CASSFRADASGNTIYF.

This chain links TRBV9 with TRBJ2-1, with D tentatively TRBD1 (6 bases). The germline CDR1 and CDR2 sequences are SGDLS and YYNGEE. The V gene lost 4 bases and the J gene lost 0 bases, with 14 bases spanning the gap. This CDR3 comprises 16 residues. The CDR3 sequence is CASSSPRGGSYNEQFF. The CDR3 DNA sequence: TGTGCCAGCAGCTCACCAAGAGGGGGCTCCTACAATGAGCAGTTCTTC.

The chain carries TRBV18 and TRBJ2-1; TRBD2 agrees at 8 bases. After removal of 3 bases from V and 5 bases from J, the junction contained 15 bases not matched to a gene. This CDR3 is built from 18 residues. Germline CDR1 reads KGHSH; CDR2 reads LQKENI. The CDR3 coding sequence is TGTGCCAGCTCACCTACTGGGGACGGGAGGGTCTTCGACAATGAGCAGTTCTTC. Amino acid sequence: CASSPTGDGRVFDNEQFF.

The chain carries TRBV7-8 and TRBJ2-1; 12 bases fit TRBD2. There are 20 residues in the CDR3. V shed 1 base and J 0 bases; nucleotides not matched to a gene: 10. From germline, CDR1 is SGHVS and CDR2 FQNEAQ. The CDR3 here is CASSLGAGRGLAGSYNEQFF. In DNA, the CDR3 is TGTGCCAGCAGCTTAGGTGCAGGAAGGGGACTAGCGGGCTCCTACAATGAGCAGTTCTTC.

The chain recombines TRBV2 with TRBJ2-7, with a possible D match to TRBD2 (6 bases). Trimming pared 5 bases from V and 5 bases from J, leaving 16 bases between. The CDR3 is 14 residues long. CDR1 is SNHLY and CDR2 is FYNNEI in the germline V gene. The CDR3 coding sequence is TGTGCCAGCAGTAGGTGGGGGGATAGGGACGAGCAGTACTTC. Amino acids: CASSRWGDRDEQYF.

The chain recombines TRBV25-1 with TRBJ1-2; no firm D call. Trimming left V 7 bases short and J 6 bases short, with 9 bases between. Germline V gives CDR1 MGHDK, CDR2 SYGVNS. The CDR3 extends over 11 amino acids. The CDR3 nucleotides are TGTGCCAGCAAATCCGCGGATGGCTACACCTTC. Encoded protein: CASKSADGYTF.

The rearrangement joins TRBV4-2 to TRBJ2-5; D is tentatively TRBD1 or TRBD2 (5 bases each). The CDR3 contains 17 residues. Trimming shortened V by 4 bases and J by 4 bases, and 22 bases separated the two germline ends. Germline values: CDR1 LGHNA, CDR2 YNFKEQ. The CDR3 DNA sequence: TGTGCCAGCAGCCCATTCCTGGACTTAGCGAGGGGAGAGACCCAGTACTTC. Its protein is CASSPFLDLARGETQYF.

The chain joins TRBV7-3 to TRBJ2-7, with D perhaps TRBD1 (7 bases). The CDR3 sequence is 15 residues long. Trimming removed 5 bases from V and 3 bases from J, with 17 bases in between. Germline CDR1 reads SGHTA; CDR2 reads FQGTGA. Written as DNA, the CDR3 is TGTGCCAGCAGCGAAGCAGGGGGGATTGGCTACGAGCAGTACTTC. The encoded protein is CASSEAGGIGYEQYF.

The V call is TRBV7-8, the J call TRBJ1-5; 8 bases map to TRBD1. CDR1 is SGHVS and CDR2 is FQNEAQ in the germline V gene. Germline trimming cut 4 bases from V and 2 bases from J; bases unmatched to any gene: 7. The CDR3 contains 16 residues. CDR3 sequence: CASSSTGALGNQPQHF. DNA of the CDR3: TGTGCCAGCAGCTCGACAGGGGCTCTGGGCAATCAGCCCCAGCATTTT.